These 32 T cell receptor beta chains were sequenced from one sample in a study of identical twins. TCRdb reprocessed the 5' RACE reads with MiXCR, giving one entry per CDR3 protein. The table lists 700,000 to 950,000 distinct CDR3 sequences, approximately 13% of them singletons. These same records also appear under a second study, on yellow fever vaccine responses in identical twins.

The sample consisted of PBMCs. The receptors stem from a woman aged 18-29 years in good health.

This chain joins TRBV5-1 and TRBJ1-1, with TRBD1 as a possible D gene (5 bases). This CDR3 contains 13 residues. Deletions cut 6 bases from V and 0 bases from J, with 9 bases between. CDR1 SGHRS and CDR2 YFSETQ come from the germline V gene. The CDR3 sequence: CASMQGLNTEAFF. CDR3 DNA sequence: TGCGCCAGCATGCAGGGTCTGAACACTGAAGCTTTCTTT.

This clonotype was counted between two and nine times. V is TRBV7-9 and J is TRBJ1-1, with TRBD1 matching over 9 bases. Germline lookup yields CDR1 SEHNR and CDR2 FQNEAQ (reference sequence). V was clipped by 1 base and J by 5 bases; unmatched bases: 5. This CDR3 spans 15 amino acids. In DNA, the CDR3 is TGTGCCAGCAGCTTAGGGGACAGGGAGGGGACTGAAGCTTTCTTT. Translated: CASSLGDREGTEAFF. Supplemented by reference TRBV7-9 and TRBJ1-1, the full variable domain reads DTGVSQNPRHKITKRGQNVTFRCDPISEHNRLYWYRQTLGQGPEFLTYFQNEAQLEKSRLLSDRFSAERPKGSFSTLEIQRTEQGDSAMYLCASSLGDREGTEAFFGQGTRLTVV.

This sequence joins TRBV6-1 and TRBJ1-3; 7 bases are shared with TRBD1. Germline loops: CDR1 MNHNS, CDR2 SASEGT. The CDR3 has 15 residues. After removal of 5 bases from V and 3 bases from J, the junction contained 7 bases not matched to a gene. CDR3: CASSRGRQGGNTIYF. The DNA for the CDR3 is TGTGCCAGCAGTAGGGGTAGACAGGGTGGAAACACCATATATTTT.

Turning to this clonotype: One end of the junction fails to match germline, which may point to a read error. V gene TRBV5-1 combines with J gene TRBJ2-5, with D maybe TRBD2 (6 bases). CDR1 is SGHRS, CDR2 YFSETQ, per germline. The CDR3 is 14 amino acids. The CDR3 DNA follows: TGCGCCAGCAGCTCGCCGGGGGTCCAAGATACCCAGTACTTC. Protein: CASSSPGVQDTQYF.

This chain joins TRBV6-1 and TRBJ2-1; 10 positions agree with TRBD2. The ends lost 6 bases at V and 5 bases at J; junction bases unmatched: 7. The CDR3 is 15 amino acids. Germline loops: CDR1 MNHNS, CDR2 SASEGT. DNA for the CDR3: TGTGCCAGCAGCTCCGGGACTAGCGAGAACAATGAGCAGTTCTTC. Translation gives CASSSGTSENNEQFF.

A few counts support this clonotype. This sequence joins TRBV6-1 and TRBJ2-7; the match to TRBD1 covers 9 bases. The CDR3 is 14 amino acids. Trimming removed 6 bases from V and 0 bases from J; junction bases left unmatched: 3. Germline CDR1 MNHNS, CDR2 SASEGT. The CDR3 region is CASRTGGSSYEQYF. The CDR3 nucleotides read TGTGCCAGCAGGACAGGGGGGTCCTCCTACGAGCAGTACTTC.

The chain couples TRBV10-3 to TRBJ2-3; D is ambiguous. The CDR3 loop spans 13 amino acids. V was clipped by 8 bases and J by 0 bases, with 9 bases between them. CDR1 and CDR2 from the germline V gene are ENHRY and SYGVKD. CDR3 in DNA: TGTGCCATCGGTACAGCTAGCACAGATACGCAGTATTTT. This encodes CAIGTASTDTQYF.

The chain employs TRBV5-1 and TRBJ2-1; 11 positions agree with TRBD2. The CDR3 spans 19 residues. Germline CDR1 SGHRS, CDR2 YFSETQ. Unmatched junction bases numbered 11, after V lost 0 bases and J lost 3 bases. CDR3 sequence: CASSLASSSGRGNYNEQFF. In nucleotides, the CDR3 is TGCGCCAGCAGCTTGGCCTCAAGTAGCGGGAGGGGTAACTACAATGAGCAGTTCTTC.

This clonotype was counted many times. The CDR3 sequence: CASSDGTTYGYTF. For the CDR3, the DNA is TGTGCCAGCTCAGACGGGACAACCTATGGCTACACCTTC. The chain links TRBV6-1 to TRBJ1-2; a possible D gene is TRBD1 (6 bases). Trimming pared 8 bases from V and 4 bases from J, leaving 14 bases between. The germline V gene has CDR1 MNHNS and CDR2 SASEGT. The CDR3 runs to 13 residues.

The chain couples TRBV5-1 to TRBJ1-1, with 8 bases aligning to TRBD1. V shed 4 bases, J shed 0 bases, and the junction held 8 bases outside the gene matches. The CDR3 is 16 amino acids. Germline assignment: CDR1 SGHRS and CDR2 YFSETQ. As DNA, the CDR3 is TGCGCCAGCAGCCCGTTGACAGGGGAAGTGAACACTGAAGCTTTCTTT. This sequence encodes CASSPLTGEVNTEAFF.

This clonotype has just a few counts. The CDR3 is CSAEDANTGELFF. Here the CDR3 DNA reads TGCAGTGCAGAGGACGCGAACACCGGGGAGCTGTTTTTT. The V call is TRBV20-1, the J call TRBJ2-2; D unresolved. V was shortened by 6 bases and J by 0 bases, with 8 bases between the two germline ends. The CDR3 totals 13 residues. Germline loops: CDR1 DFQATT, CDR2 SNEGSKA (reference sequence).

This chain links TRBV29-1 with TRBJ2-3, with D possibly matching TRBD1 (6 bases). The CDR3 runs 14 residues. V lost 6 bases to trimming and J lost 2 bases, with 15 bases between them. CDR1 and CDR2 from the germline V gene are SQVTM and ANQGSEA. CDR3 amino acids: CSVDDRRFTDTQYF. DNA for the CDR3: TGCAGCGTGGATGACAGGAGGTTCACAGATACGCAGTATTTT.

The chain couples TRBV12-3 or TRBV12-4 to TRBJ2-2, with 7 bases identical to TRBD1. J was trimmed by 7 bases and V by 0 bases; bases with no gene match: 5. The CDR3 sequence is 15 residues long. CDR3 nucleotide sequence: TGTGCCAGCAGTTTAGCGGGACAGATGGACGGGGAGCTGTTTTTT. This sequence encodes CASSLAGQMDGELFF.

V is TRBV7-9 and J is TRBJ1-3; no clear D gene. This CDR3 is 17 amino acids long. Trimming shortened V by 3 bases and J by 0 bases, and 15 bases separated the two germline ends. CDR1 is SEHNR, CDR2 FQNEAQ, per germline (reference sequence). The CDR3 here is CASSFDKSSRSGNTIYF. CDR3 nucleotides: TGTGCCAGCAGCTTCGATAAATCCAGTCGCTCTGGAAACACCATATATTTT.

This clonotype was counted only a few times. The V gene is TRBV20-1, the J gene TRBJ1-1; TRBD1 aligns across 7 bases. V was clipped by 3 bases and J by 8 bases; unmatched bases: 9. This CDR3 region has 13 residues. The germline gives CDR1 DFQATT, CDR2 SNEGSKA (reference sequence). CDR3 loop: CSARRDSHIEAFF. CDR3 coding DNA: TGCAGTGCTAGGCGGGACAGCCATATCGAAGCTTTCTTT.

Only a few counts were recorded for this clonotype. The chain combines TRBV10-3 with TRBJ2-5; 8 bases agree with TRBD2. The CDR3 consists of 16 residues. V trimming: 3 bases; J trimming: 1 base; junction bases outside the gene matches: 7. CDR1 ENHRY and CDR2 SYGVKD come from the germline V gene. The CDR3 spells CAISEGLAGPQETQYF. CDR3 DNA: TGTGCCATCAGTGAAGGCTTAGCGGGGCCCCAAGAGACCCAGTACTTC.

There are a few counts of this clonotype. The chain has TRBV4-1 and TRBJ2-7; the D gene is possibly TRBD1 (6 bases). This CDR3 has 14 residues. V was cut by 4 bases and J by 7 bases, with 17 bases left in between. Germline CDR1 reads MGHRA; CDR2 reads YSYEKL. Here the CDR3 DNA reads TGCGCCAGCAGCCCAGAGACAGGAACCGGGGAGCAGTACTTC. As protein: CASSPETGTGEQYF.

Comment on this clonotype: Mismatch with germline at one junction end may stem from a read error. The rearrangement joins TRBV27 to TRBJ2-2; D is perhaps TRBD2 (5 bases). The CDR3 is 18 amino acids. The germline V gene has CDR1 MNHEY and CDR2 SMNVEV (reference sequence). The CDR3 region has the DNA TGTGCCAGCAGTTTGGGAACGGCGGGTAGACTGAACACCGGGGAGCCGTTTTTT. Its translation is CASSLGTAGRLNTGEPFF.

V gene TRBV20-1 combines with J gene TRBJ2-7, with TRBD1 identical over 7 bases. Germline V gene lookup returns CDR1 DFQATT and CDR2 SNEGSKA (reference sequence). The CDR3 is 12 residues long. Trimming took 5 bases from V and 6 from J; bases not matched to a gene: 7. The CDR3 spells CSAHRGRGEQYV. For the CDR3, the DNA is TGCAGTGCTCACAGGGGCCGCGGCGAGCAGTACGTC.

V usage is TRBV20-1 and J usage is TRBJ2-4, with D perhaps TRBD1 (5 bases). The CDR3 sequence is 12 residues long. Deletions cut 4 bases from V and 8 bases from J, with 12 bases between. Germline V gives CDR1 DFQATT, CDR2 SNEGSKA (reference sequence). The CDR3 sequence is CSATRVGDIQYF. In DNA, the CDR3 is TGCAGTGCTACCAGGGTAGGGGACATTCAGTACTTC.

The chain employs TRBV10-2 and TRBJ2-3; TRBD2 matches 15 bases. V shed 7 bases, J shed 3 bases, and the junction held 5 bases outside the gene matches. CDR1 is WSHSY, CDR2 SAAADI, per germline. The CDR3 runs 16 residues. This CDR3 reads CASNGLAGGLTDTQYF. The CDR3 DNA is TGCGCCAGCAATGGACTAGCGGGAGGGCTAACAGATACGCAGTATTTT.

Many counts were recorded for this clonotype. The V call is TRBV29-1, the J call TRBJ2-2, with TRBD1 identical over 12 bases. With 4 bases clipped from V and 7 bases from J, the junction kept 4 bases outside the gene matches. Germline V gene lookup returns CDR1 SQVTM and CDR2 ANQGSEA. The CDR3 contains 14 residues. In DNA, the CDR3 is TGCAGCGTTGCCGGGACAGGGGGCGGCGGGGAGCTGTTTTTT. It encodes CSVAGTGGGGELFF.

The chain combines TRBV4-2 with TRBJ2-3; D gene unclear. The V end lost 0 bases, the J end lost 1 base, and 8 bases lay between the germline ends. Germline V CDR1 and CDR2: LGHNA, YNFKEQ. This CDR3 is 15 amino acids long. The CDR3 loop reads CASSQERYGTDTQYF. The CDR3 DNA reads TGTGCCAGCAGCCAAGAGAGGTACGGCACAGATACGCAGTATTTT.

This clonotype was seen more than once but under ten times. The J gene is TRBJ1-1, the V gene TRBV28; the D gene is possibly TRBD1 (5 bases). V was cut by 4 bases and J by 4 bases, with 10 bases left in between. CDR1 is MDHEN and CDR2 is SYDVKM in the germline V gene. The CDR3 contains 13 residues. The CDR3 is CASSWGYGTEAFF. The CDR3 DNA follows: TGTGCCAGCAGTTGGGGGTACGGCACTGAAGCTTTCTTT.

This clonotype was counted between two and nine times. The chain employs TRBV19 and TRBJ2-5; D may match TRBD1 or TRBD2 (7 bases each). CDR3 length: 14 residues. Germline values: CDR1 LNHDA, CDR2 SQIVND (reference sequence). V lost 2 bases, J lost 6 bases, and 13 bases lay in between. The CDR3 DNA reads as TGTGCCAGTAGTATAACAGGGGAGGGTCAGACCCAGTACTTC. This sequence encodes CASSITGEGQTQYF.

This clonotype was seen repeatedly, ten times or more. The CDR3 spells CASSLAGTGSHGYTF. The CDR3 DNA follows: TGTGCCAGCAGTTTAGCTGGGACAGGGTCCCATGGCTACACCTTC. The rearrangement joins TRBV12-3 or TRBV12-4 to TRBJ1-2; 9 nucleotides match TRBD1. CDR3 length equals 15 residues. Trimming at V came to 0 bases and at J to 6 bases, leaving 5 bases not matched to a gene.

For the CDR3, the DNA is TGCAGCGCTCGGGACAGCGAAAACGGTGAAAAACTGTTTTTT. Translating gives CSARDSENGEKLFF. The chain links TRBV29-1 to TRBJ1-4; 7 bases map to TRBD1. The CDR3 consists of 14 residues. V shed 7 bases and J 7 bases; nucleotides not matched to a gene: 12. CDR1 is SQVTM, CDR2 ANQGSEA, per germline.

The rearrangement joins TRBV4-1 to TRBJ1-6; no clear D. V lost 6 bases to trimming and J lost 5 bases, with 11 bases between them. Germline CDR1 is MGHRA and CDR2 is YSYEKL. This CDR3 is built from 14 residues. The CDR3 nucleotides read TGCGCCAGCAGACTACTCCGGGATAATTCACCCCTCCACTTT. This translates into CASRLLRDNSPLHF.

This clonotype was seen a handful of times. V usage is TRBV7-9 and J usage is TRBJ2-7, with TRBD2 matching 12 bases. Losses at the gene ends were 5 bases for V and 6 bases for J; bases not matched to a gene: 14. This CDR3 is built from 17 residues. The germline CDR1 and CDR2 sequences are SEHNR and FQNEAQ (reference sequence). The CDR3 is CASSPRPSGRAYAEQYF. The CDR3 DNA reads TGTGCCAGCAGCCCACGCCCTAGCGGGAGGGCTTACGCCGAGCAGTACTTC.

There are a few counts of this clonotype. The chain is built from TRBV18 and TRBJ2-1; 15 bases are a match to TRBD2. This CDR3 is built from 18 residues. The germline gives CDR1 KGHSH, CDR2 LQKENI. The junction had 6 bases not matched to a gene; V was cut back by 6 bases and J by 0 bases. The CDR3 nucleotides are TGTGCCAGCTCGGGGACTAGCGGGGGGCGAAGCTCCTACAATGAGCAGTTCTTC. As protein: CASSGTSGGRSSYNEQFF.

This clonotype showed up just a few times. The rearrangement joins TRBV7-6 to TRBJ1-4; maybe TRBD1 (6 bases). The V and J ends lost 3 bases and 4 bases respectively, with 15 bases between them. This CDR3 spans 16 amino acids. Germline V gene data show CDR1 as SGHVS and CDR2 as FNYEAQ. The CDR3 loop reads CASSFRSTGHNEKLFF. As DNA, the CDR3 is TGTGCCAGCAGCTTCCGATCGACAGGACATAATGAAAAACTGTTTTTT. Variable domain in full (rest from reference TRBV7-6 and TRBJ1-4): GAGVSQSPRYKVTKRGQDVALRCDPISGHVSLYWYRQALGQGPEFLTYFNYEAQQDKSGLPNDRFSAERPEGSISTLTIQRTEQRDSAMYRCASSFRSTGHNEKLFFGSGTQLSVL.

This chain uses TRBV15 with TRBJ2-1; 7 nucleotides align to TRBD2. Trimming took 6 bases from V and 0 from J; bases not matched to a gene: 5. The germline V gene encodes CDR1 LNHNV and CDR2 YYDKDF (reference sequence). The CDR3 is made up of 15 amino acids. The CDR3 spells CATSREGSSYNEQFF. DNA of the CDR3: TGTGCCACCAGTAGGGAGGGAAGCTCCTACAATGAGCAGTTCTTC. The variable domain in full, with the rest retrieved from reference TRBV15 and TRBJ2-1, is DAMVIQNPRYQVTQFGKPVTLSCSQTLNHNVMYWYQQKSSQAPKLLFHYYDKDFNNEADTPDNFQSRRPNTSFCFLDIRSPGLGDTAMYLCATSREGSSYNEQFFGPGTRLTVL.